This TCR beta chain was captured by sequencing in a study of blood T cell repertoires in COVID-19. Study summary: Researchers got acute and convalescent COVID-19 samples from the United States, Italy and Spain.

Original handling: The authors estimated nucleated cell counts from reference gene primer amplification. Measured with immunoSEQ multiplex PCR; TCRdb has only the in-frame clones, and not every one. V, J and clone size are those of that table, while D and trimming were read from the DNA. The sample carries over 100,000 clones, 75% to 90% recorded once. The CDR3 sequence is 13 residues long. Trimming took 6 bases from V and 0 from J, leaving 11 bases between them. CDR1 is SQVTM, CDR2 ANQGSEA, per germline. Sequenced input: peripheral blood. This chain connects TRBV29-1 to TRBJ1-1, with D tentatively TRBD1 (5 bases). The sequence was obtained from a man in his 60s with acute or convalescent COVID-19. CDR3: CSVGDSMNTEAFF. CDR3 coding DNA: TGCAGCGTCGGGGACTCGATGAACACTGAAGCTTTCTTT.